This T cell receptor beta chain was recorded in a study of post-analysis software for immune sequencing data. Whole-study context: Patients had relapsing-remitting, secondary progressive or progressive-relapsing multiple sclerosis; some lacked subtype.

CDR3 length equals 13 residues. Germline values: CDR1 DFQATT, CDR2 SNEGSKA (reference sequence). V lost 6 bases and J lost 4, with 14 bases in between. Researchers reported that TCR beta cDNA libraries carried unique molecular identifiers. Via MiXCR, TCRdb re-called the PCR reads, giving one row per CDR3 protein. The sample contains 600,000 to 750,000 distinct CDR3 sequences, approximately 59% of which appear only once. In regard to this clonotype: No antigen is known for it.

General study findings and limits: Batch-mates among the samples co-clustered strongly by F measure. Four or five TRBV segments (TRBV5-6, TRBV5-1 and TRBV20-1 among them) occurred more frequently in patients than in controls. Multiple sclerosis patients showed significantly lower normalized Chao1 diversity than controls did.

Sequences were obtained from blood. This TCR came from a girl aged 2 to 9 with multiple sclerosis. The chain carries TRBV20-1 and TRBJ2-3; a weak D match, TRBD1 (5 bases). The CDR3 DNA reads TGCAGTGCCCAGCGACAGAATGCAGATACGCAGTATTTT. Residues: CSAQRQNADTQYF.